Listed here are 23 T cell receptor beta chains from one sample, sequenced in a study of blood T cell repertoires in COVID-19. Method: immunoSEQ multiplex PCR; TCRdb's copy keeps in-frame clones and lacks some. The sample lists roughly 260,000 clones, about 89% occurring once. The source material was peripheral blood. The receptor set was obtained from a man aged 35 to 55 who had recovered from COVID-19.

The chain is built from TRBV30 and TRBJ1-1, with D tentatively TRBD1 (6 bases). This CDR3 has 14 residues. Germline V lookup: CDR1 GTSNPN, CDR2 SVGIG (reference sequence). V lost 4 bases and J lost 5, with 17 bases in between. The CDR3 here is CAWTLGGALTEAFF. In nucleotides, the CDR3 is TGTGCCTGGACCCTCGGGGGGGCATTGACTGAAGCTTTCTTT.

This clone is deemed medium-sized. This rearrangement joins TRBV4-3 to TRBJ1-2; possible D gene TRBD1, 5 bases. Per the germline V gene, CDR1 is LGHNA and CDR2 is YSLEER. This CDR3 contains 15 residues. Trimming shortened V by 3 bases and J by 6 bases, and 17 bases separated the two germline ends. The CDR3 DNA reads TGCGCCAGCAGCCACCTGGGGGGAGGGAATGATGGCTACACCTTC. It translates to CASSHLGGGNDGYTF.

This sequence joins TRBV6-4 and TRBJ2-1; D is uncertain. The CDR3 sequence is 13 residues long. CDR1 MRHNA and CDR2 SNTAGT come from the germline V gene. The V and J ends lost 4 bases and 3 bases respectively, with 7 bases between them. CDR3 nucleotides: TGTGCCAGCAGTGCGAACAGCTACAATGAGCAGTTCTTC. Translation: CASSANSYNEQFF.

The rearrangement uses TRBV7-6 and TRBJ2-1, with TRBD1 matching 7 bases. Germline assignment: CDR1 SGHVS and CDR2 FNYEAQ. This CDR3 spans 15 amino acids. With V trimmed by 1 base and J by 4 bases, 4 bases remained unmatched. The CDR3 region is CASSLEGQMYNEQFF. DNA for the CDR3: TGTGCCAGCAGCTTAGAGGGACAGATGTACAATGAGCAGTTCTTC.

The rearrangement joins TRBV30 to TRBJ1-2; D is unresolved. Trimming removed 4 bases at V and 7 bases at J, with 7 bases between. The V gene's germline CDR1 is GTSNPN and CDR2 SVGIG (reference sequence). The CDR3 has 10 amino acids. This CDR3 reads CAWNHGGYTF. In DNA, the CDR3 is TGTGCCTGGAATCACGGTGGCTACACCTTC.

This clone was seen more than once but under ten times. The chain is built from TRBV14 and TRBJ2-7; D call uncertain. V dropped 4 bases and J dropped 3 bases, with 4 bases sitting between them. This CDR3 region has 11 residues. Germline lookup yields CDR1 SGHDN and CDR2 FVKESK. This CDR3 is CASSLNYEQYF. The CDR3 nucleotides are TGTGCCAGCAGCCTAAACTACGAGCAGTACTTC.

The CDR3 DNA is TGTGCCAGCAGTTATTCCCTAGCGGGGGGTGAGAATGAGCAGTTCTTC. Protein product: CASSYSLAGGENEQFF. The chain couples TRBV6-5 to TRBJ2-1; TRBD2 matches 11 bases. The germline V gene has CDR1 MNHEY and CDR2 SVGAGI. Trimming at V came to 3 bases and at J to 7 bases, leaving 8 bases not matched to a gene. This CDR3 has 16 amino acids.

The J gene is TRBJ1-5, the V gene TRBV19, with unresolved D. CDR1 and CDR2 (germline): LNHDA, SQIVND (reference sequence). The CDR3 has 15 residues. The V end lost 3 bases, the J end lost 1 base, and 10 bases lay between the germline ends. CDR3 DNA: TGTGCCAGTAGTATTACTCGGAGGAGCAATCAGCCCCAGCATTTT. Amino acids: CASSITRRSNQPQHF.

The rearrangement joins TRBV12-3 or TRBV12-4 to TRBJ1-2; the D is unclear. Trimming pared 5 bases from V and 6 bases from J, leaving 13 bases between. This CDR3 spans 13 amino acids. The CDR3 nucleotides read TGTGCCAGCAGTCTAAGTTTGGGCCATGGCTACACCTTC. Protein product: CASSLSLGHGYTF.

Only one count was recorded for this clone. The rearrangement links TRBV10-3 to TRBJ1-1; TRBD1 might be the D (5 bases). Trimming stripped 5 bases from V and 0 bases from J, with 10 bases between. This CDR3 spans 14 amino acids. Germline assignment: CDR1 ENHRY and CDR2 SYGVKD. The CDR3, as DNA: TGTGCCATCAGTCCAGGACAACTGAACACTGAAGCTTTCTTT. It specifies CAISPGQLNTEAFF.

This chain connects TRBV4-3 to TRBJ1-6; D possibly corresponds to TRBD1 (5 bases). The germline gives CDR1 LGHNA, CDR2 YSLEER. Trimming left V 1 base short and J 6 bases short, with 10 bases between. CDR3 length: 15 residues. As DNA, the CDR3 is TGCGCCAGCAGCCAAGTTAGGGGAAGTAATTCACCCCTCCACTTT. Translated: CASSQVRGSNSPLHF.

DNA of the CDR3: TGTGCCAGTAGTAGACAGGGGGCTGGCAAAAACATTCAGTACTTC. It yields the protein CASSRQGAGKNIQYF. The chain couples TRBV19 to TRBJ2-4, with 10 bases aligning to TRBD1. Germline V gene lookup returns CDR1 LNHDA and CDR2 SQIVND (reference sequence). The CDR3 covers 15 residues. J gave up 3 bases and V 4 bases, and 3 bases lay outside the gene matches.

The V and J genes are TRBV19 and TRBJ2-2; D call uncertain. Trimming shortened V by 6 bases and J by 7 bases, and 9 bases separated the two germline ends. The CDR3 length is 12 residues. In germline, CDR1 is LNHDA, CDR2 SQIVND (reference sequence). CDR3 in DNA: TGTGCCAGTAGCGCTAGGATCGGGGAGCTGTTTTTT. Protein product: CASSARIGELFF. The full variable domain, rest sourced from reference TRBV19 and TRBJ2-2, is DGGITQSPKYLFRKEGQNVTLSCEQNLNHDAMYWYRQDPGQGLRLIYYSQIVNDFQKGDIAEGYSVSREKKESFPLTVTSAQKNPTAFYLCASSARIGELFFGEGSRLTVL.

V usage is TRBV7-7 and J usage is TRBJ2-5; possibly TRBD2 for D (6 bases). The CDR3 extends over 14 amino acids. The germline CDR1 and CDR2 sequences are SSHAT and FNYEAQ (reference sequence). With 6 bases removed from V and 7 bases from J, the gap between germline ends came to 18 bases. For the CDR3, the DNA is TGTGCCAGCAGTCCCCCGGGTCAGGGAGGGACCCAGTACTTC. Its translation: CASSPPGQGGTQYF.

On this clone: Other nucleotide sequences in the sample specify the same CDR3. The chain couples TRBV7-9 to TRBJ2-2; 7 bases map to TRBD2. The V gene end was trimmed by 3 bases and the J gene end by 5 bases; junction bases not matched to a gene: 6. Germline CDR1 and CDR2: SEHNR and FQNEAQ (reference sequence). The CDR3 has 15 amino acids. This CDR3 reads CASSLRGGGTGELFF. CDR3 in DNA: TGTGCCAGCAGCTTGCGCGGGGGAGGGACCGGGGAGCTGTTTTTT.

The CDR3 DNA sequence: TGTGCCATCTCCCCGGGACAGACAATCTCTGGGGCCAACGTCCTGACTTTC. It translates to CAISPGQTISGANVLTF. This chain joins TRBV19 and TRBJ2-6; the match to TRBD1 covers 7 bases. The CDR3 has 17 residues. The V gene end was trimmed by 10 bases and the J gene end by 0 bases; junction bases not matched to a gene: 12. Looked up from germline, CDR1 is LNHDA and CDR2 is SQIVND (reference sequence).

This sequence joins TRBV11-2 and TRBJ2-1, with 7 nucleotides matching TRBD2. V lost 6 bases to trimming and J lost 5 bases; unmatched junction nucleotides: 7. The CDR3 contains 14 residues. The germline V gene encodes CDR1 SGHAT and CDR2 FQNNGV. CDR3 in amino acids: CASRIAGANNEQFF. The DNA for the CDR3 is TGTGCCAGCAGGATAGCGGGTGCTAACAATGAGCAGTTCTTC.

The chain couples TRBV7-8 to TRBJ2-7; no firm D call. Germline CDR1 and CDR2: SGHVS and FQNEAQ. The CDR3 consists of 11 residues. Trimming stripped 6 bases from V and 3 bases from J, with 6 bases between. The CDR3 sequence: CASRQNYEQYF. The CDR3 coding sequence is TGTGCCAGCAGACAGAACTACGAGCAGTACTTC.

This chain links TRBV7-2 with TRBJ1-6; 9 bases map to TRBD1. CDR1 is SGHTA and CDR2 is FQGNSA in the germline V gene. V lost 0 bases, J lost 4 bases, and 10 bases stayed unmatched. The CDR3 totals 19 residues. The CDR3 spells CASSLASGTGRRYNSPLHF. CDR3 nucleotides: TGTGCCAGCAGCTTAGCCTCCGGGACAGGGCGGAGGTATAATTCACCCCTCCACTTT.

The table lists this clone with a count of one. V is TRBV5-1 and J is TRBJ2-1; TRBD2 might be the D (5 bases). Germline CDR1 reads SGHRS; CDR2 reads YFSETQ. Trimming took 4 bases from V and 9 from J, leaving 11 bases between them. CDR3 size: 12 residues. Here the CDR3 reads CASSVPGGEQFF. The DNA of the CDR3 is TGCGCCAGCAGCGTGCCCGGAGGTGAGCAGTTCTTC. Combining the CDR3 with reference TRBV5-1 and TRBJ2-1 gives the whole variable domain KAGVTQTPRYLIKTRGQQVTLSCSPISGHRSVSWYQQTPGQGLQFLFEYFSETQRNKGNFPGRFSGRQFSNSRSEMNVSTLELGDSALYLCASSVPGGEQFFGPGTRLTVL.

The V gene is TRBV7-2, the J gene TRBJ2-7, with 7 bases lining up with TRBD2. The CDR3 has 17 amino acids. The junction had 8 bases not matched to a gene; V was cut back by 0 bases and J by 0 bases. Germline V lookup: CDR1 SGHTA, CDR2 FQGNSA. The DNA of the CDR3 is TGTGCCAGCAGCTTAGCGCCCAGCGGGGCGAGCTCCTACGAGCAGTACTTC. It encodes CASSLAPSGASSYEQYF.

The CDR3 bases are TGTGCCAGCAGCTTAGCCTGGGGACTAGCGGGACCCCTGGAGCAGTACTTC. Translating it yields CASSLAWGLAGPLEQYF. The rearrangement joins TRBV7-2 to TRBJ2-7, with 13 bases aligning to TRBD2. The V and J ends lost 0 bases and 7 bases, in that order; junction bases with no gene match: 9. CDR3 length: 17 amino acids. Germline lookup yields CDR1 SGHTA and CDR2 FQGNSA.

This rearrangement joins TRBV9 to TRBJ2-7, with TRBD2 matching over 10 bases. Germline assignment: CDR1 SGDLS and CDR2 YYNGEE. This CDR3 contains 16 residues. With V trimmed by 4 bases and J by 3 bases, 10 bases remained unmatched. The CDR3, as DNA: TGTGCCAGCAGCCCGAGGGTAGCGGGGGGAATCTACGAGCAGTACTTC. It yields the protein CASSPRVAGGIYEQYF. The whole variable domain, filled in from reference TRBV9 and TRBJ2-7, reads DSGVTQTPKHLITATGQRVTLRCSPRSGDLSVYWYQQSLDQGLQFLIQYYNGEERAKGNILERFSAQQFPDLHSELNLSSLELGDSALYFCASSPRVAGGIYEQYFGPGTRLTVT.